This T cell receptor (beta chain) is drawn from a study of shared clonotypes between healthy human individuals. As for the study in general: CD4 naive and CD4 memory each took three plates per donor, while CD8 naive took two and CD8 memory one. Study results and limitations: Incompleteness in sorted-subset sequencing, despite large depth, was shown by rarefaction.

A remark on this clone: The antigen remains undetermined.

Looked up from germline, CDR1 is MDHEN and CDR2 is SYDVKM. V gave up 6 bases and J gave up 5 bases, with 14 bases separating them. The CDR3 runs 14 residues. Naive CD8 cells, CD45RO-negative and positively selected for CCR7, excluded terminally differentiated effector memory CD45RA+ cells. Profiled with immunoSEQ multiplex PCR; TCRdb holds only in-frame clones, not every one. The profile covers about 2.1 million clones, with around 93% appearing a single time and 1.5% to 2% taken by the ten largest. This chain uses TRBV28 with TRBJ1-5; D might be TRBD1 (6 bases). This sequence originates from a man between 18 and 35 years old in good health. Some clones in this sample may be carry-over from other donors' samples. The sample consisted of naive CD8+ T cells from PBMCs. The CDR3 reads CASRLLHRDQPQHF. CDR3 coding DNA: TGTGCCAGCAGATTACTCCACAGGGATCAGCCCCAGCATTTT. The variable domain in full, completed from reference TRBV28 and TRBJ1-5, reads DVKVTQSSRYLVKRTGEKVFLECVQDMDHENMFWYRQDPGLGLRLIYFSYDVKMKEKGDIPEGYSVSREKKERFSLILESASTNQTSMYLCASRLLHRDQPQHFGDGTRLSIL.